The 7 T cell receptor beta chains in this list originate from one sample, sequenced in a study of blood T cell repertoires in COVID-19. Data came from immunoSEQ multiplex PCR; TCRdb stores just in-frame clones and leaves some out. In the table there are approximately 140,000 clones, approximately 91% of which are singletons. The sequenced sample consisted of peripheral blood. The source is a man between 45 and 60 years old with active or convalescent COVID-19.

The V and J genes are TRBV19 and TRBJ1-1; 10 bases align to TRBD1. Germline-derived CDR1 and CDR2 are LNHDA and SQIVND (reference sequence). Trimming took 3 bases from V and 10 from J; bases not matched to a gene: 5. This CDR3 contains 13 residues. The CDR3 region has the DNA TGTGCCAGTAGTATGGGACAGGGGAGCGGAGCTTTCTTT. It codes for CASSMGQGSGAFF.

The chain joins TRBV11-3 to TRBJ1-1, with TRBD1 as a possible D gene (5 bases). CDR1 and CDR2 from the germline V gene are SGHNT and YENEEA. The V and J ends lost 5 bases and 0 bases respectively, with 16 bases between them. The CDR3 sequence is 16 residues long. The CDR3 DNA reads TGTGCCAGCAGCCTTCCGGGGGGGTCGATGAACACTGAAGCTTTCTTT. It yields the protein CASSLPGGSMNTEAFF.

V is TRBV18 and J is TRBJ2-5, with D perhaps TRBD2 (7 bases). V was pared by 0 bases and J by 4 bases, with 15 bases between. The germline gives CDR1 KGHSH, CDR2 LQKENI. The CDR3 is made up of 16 amino acids. The CDR3: CASSPPRGAQGETQYF. The CDR3 DNA reads as TGTGCCAGCTCACCACCCCGGGGGGCGCAGGGAGAGACCCAGTACTTC.

J is TRBJ2-1 and V is TRBV19, with 12 nucleotides matching TRBD2. J lost 8 bases, V lost 8 bases, and 7 bases had no gene match. There are 14 residues in the CDR3. Germline CDR1 reads LNHDA; CDR2 reads SQIVND (reference sequence). In DNA, the CDR3 is TGTGCCAGTGGGGCGACTAGCGGGAGCGATGAGCAGTTCTTC. This translates into CASGATSGSDEQFF. Drawing the rest from reference TRBV19 and TRBJ2-1, the complete variable domain is DGGITQSPKYLFRKEGQNVTLSCEQNLNHDAMYWYRQDPGQGLRLIYYSQIVNDFQKGDIAEGYSVSREKKESFPLTVTSAQKNPTAFYLCASGATSGSDEQFFGPGTRLTVL.

This chain connects TRBV6-1 to TRBJ2-7, with a possible D match to TRBD2 (6 bases). The length of the CDR3 is 14 residues. Germline V gene lookup returns CDR1 MNHNS and CDR2 SASEGT. V shed 1 base and J shed 2 bases, with 9 bases lying between them. CDR3 amino acids: CASSEVAETYEQYF. CDR3 in DNA: TGTGCCAGCAGTGAAGTAGCGGAAACCTACGAGCAGTACTTC.

The chain combines TRBV11-2 with TRBJ1-2, with a tentative D call TRBD1 (6 bases). V lost 5 bases and J lost 1, with 14 bases in between. The CDR3 consists of 15 residues. Per the germline V gene, CDR1 is SGHAT and CDR2 is FQNNGV. This CDR3 reads CASSVGQLVNYGYTF. The CDR3 nucleotides read TGTGCCAGCAGCGTCGGACAGCTAGTTAACTATGGCTACACCTTC.

CDR3 DNA: TGTGCCAGCACTAAAGGCGGGACTAGCTCTGACGAGCAGTACTTC. Translation gives CASTKGGTSSDEQYF. The rearrangement joins TRBV2 to TRBJ2-7, with TRBD2 matching 9 bases. The length of the CDR3 is 15 residues. The V and J ends lost 7 bases and 5 bases, in that order; junction bases with no gene match: 12. Germline CDR1 is SNHLY and CDR2 is FYNNEI.